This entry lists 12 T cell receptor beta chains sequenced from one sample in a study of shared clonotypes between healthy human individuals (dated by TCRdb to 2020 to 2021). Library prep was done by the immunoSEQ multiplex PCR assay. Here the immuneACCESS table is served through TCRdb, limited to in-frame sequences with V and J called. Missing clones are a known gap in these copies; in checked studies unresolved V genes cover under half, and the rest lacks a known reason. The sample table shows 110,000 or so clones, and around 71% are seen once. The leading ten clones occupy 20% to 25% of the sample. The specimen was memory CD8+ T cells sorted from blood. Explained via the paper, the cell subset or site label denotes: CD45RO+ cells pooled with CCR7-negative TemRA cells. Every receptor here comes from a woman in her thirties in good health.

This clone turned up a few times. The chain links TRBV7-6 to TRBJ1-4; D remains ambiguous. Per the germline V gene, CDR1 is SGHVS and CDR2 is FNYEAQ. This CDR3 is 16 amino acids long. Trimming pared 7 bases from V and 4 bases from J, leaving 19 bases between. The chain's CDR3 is CASTQFFAWDNEKLFF. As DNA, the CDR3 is TGTGCCAGCACCCAATTTTTCGCCTGGGATAATGAAAAACTGTTTTTT.

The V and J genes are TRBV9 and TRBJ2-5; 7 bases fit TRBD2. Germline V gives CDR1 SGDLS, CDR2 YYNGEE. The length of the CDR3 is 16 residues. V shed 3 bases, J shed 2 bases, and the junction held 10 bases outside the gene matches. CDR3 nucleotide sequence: TGTGCCAGCAGCGAAAACGGACTAGAGGGACAAGAGACCCAGTACTTC. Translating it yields CASSENGLEGQETQYF.

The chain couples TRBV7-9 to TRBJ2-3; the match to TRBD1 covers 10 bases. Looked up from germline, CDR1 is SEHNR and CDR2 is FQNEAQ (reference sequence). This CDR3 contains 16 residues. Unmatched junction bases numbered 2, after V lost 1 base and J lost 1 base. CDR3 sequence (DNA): TGTGCCAGCAGCTTAGTAGACAGGGGGCGCACAGATACGCAGTATTTT. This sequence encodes CASSLVDRGRTDTQYF. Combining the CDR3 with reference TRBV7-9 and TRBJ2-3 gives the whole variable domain DTGVSQNPRHKITKRGQNVTFRCDPISEHNRLYWYRQTLGQGPEFLTYFQNEAQLEKSRLLSDRFSAERPKGSFSTLEIQRTEQGDSAMYLCASSLVDRGRTDTQYFGPGTRLTVL.

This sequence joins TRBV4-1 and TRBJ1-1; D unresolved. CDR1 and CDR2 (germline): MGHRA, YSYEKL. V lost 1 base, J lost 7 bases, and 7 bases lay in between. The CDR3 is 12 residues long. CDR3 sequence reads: CASSQAASEAFF. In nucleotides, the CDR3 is TGCGCCAGCAGCCAAGCAGCCAGTGAAGCTTTCTTT.

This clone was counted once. The CDR3 spells CASSITGSSTEAFF. Here the CDR3 DNA reads TGTGCCAGCAGTATCACAGGTTCGAGTACTGAAGCTTTCTTT. The rearrangement joins TRBV27 to TRBJ1-1; D possibly corresponds to TRBD1 (5 bases). Trimming removed 5 bases at V and 5 bases at J, with 15 bases between. This CDR3 is 14 amino acids long. Germline CDR1 MNHEY, CDR2 SMNVEV (reference sequence).

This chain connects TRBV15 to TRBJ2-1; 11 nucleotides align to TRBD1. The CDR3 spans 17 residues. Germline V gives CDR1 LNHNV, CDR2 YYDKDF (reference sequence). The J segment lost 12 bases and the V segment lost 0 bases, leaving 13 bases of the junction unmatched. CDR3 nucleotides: TGTGCCACCAGCAGAGAGACCCCGGGACAGGGGGATGAAGTGCAGTTCTTC. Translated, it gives CATSRETPGQGDEVQFF.

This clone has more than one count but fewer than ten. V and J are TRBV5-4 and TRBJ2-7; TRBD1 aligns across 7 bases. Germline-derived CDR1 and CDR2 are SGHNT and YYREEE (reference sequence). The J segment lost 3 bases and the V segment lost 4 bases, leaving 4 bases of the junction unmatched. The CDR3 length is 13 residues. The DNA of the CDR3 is TGTGCCAGCAGCCTTGGACAGGACTACGAGCAGTACTTC. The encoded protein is CASSLGQDYEQYF.

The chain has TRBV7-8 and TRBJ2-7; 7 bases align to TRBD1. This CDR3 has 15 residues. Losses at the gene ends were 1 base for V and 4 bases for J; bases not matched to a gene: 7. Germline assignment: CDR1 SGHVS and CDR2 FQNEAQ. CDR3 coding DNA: TGTGCCAGCAGCTTAGGGGCAGGGGGTGGTTACGAGCAGTACTTC. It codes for CASSLGAGGGYEQYF.

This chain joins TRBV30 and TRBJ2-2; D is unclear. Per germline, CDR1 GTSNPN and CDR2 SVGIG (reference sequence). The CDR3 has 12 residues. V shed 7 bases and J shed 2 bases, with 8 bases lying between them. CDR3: CAYRLNTGELFF. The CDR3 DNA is TGTGCCTACCGACTTAACACCGGGGAGCTGTTTTTT.

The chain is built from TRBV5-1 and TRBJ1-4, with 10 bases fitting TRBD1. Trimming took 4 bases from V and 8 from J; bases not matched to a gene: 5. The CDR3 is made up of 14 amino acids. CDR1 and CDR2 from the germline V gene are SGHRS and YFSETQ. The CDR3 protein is CASSLDRGHEKLFF. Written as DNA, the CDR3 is TGCGCCAGCAGCCTCGACAGGGGGCACGAAAAACTGTTTTTT.

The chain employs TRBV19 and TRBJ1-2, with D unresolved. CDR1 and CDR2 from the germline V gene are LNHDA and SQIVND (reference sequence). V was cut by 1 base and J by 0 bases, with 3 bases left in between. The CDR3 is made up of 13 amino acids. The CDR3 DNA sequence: TGTGCCAGTAGTATAGTCGCTAACTATGGCTACACCTTC. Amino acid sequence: CASSIVANYGYTF.

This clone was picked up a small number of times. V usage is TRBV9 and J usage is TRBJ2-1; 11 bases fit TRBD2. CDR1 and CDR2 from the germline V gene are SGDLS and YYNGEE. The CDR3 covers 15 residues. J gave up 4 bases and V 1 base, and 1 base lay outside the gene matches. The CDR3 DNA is TGTGCCAGCAGCGTATTAGCGGGAGGGTACAATGAGCAGTTCTTC. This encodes CASSVLAGGYNEQFF.